Sequencing of this TCR beta chain was carried out in a study of cytomegalovirus exposure and HLA in healthy donors. Study summary: About 82 million unique TCRs from HLA-typed donors were held in an early release of data.

Points on this clone: Its specificity is unknown.

In germline, CDR1 is MDHEN, CDR2 SYDVKM. V shed 6 bases and J 2 bases; nucleotides not matched to a gene: 12. This CDR3 has 16 residues. Study results and caveats: Later analysis demonstrated an association between a missense DCLRE1C variant and TCR beta V- and J-gene trimming. A later analysis reportedly found fewer N-insertions in an Asian-associated ancestry cluster than the roughly 700-donor mean.

Amplification used 60 Vbeta primers and 13 Jbeta primers. Measured with immunoSEQ multiplex PCR; TCRdb has only the in-frame clones, and not every one. Among 150,000 to 200,000 clones listed, over 60% were seen once. This TCR came from a male donor in good health and CMV-seronegative. Sequencing was performed on PBMCs. The chain uses TRBV28 and TRBJ2-7, with 8 bases fitting TRBD2. DNA of the CDR3: TGTGCCAGCAGGGAGATTAGCGGGACCACCCCCTACGAGCAGTACTTC. Its translation: CASREISGTTPYEQYF.